These T cell receptor beta chains were read from a single sample in a study of T-cell memory formation after mild COVID-19. TCRdb independently ran MiXCR on the 5' RACE reads; one entry per CDR3 protein. The sample lists 250,000 to 350,000 distinct CDR3 sequences; roughly a fifth were seen once. The sample was PBMCs or a T cell subset sorted from them (not recorded which). These receptors originate from a man between 18 and 35 years old who had mild COVID-19 (a few samples of this study predate the infection). Cell type and time point are not known. CDR3s include the opening cysteine and the closing phenylalanine or tryptophan. D genes are given only for firm matches. Only part of the rows carry a size: once, few, many, or a class if the clone is expanded.

d_gene: .
v_gene: TRBV19
abundance: .
j_gene: TRBJ1-1
CDR3nt: TGTGCCAGTATGGGCGGGGCAAAAGCTTTCTTT
CDR3aa: CASMGGAKAFF

d_gene: TRBD2
v_gene: TRBV7-6
abundance: .
j_gene: TRBJ2-1
CDR3nt: TGTGCCAGCAGCAACCGACGGCTAGCGGACAATGAGCAGTTCTTC
CDR3aa: CASSNRRLADNEQFF

d_gene: TRBD1
v_gene: TRBV4-2
abundance: few
j_gene: TRBJ1-3
CDR3nt: TGTGCCAGCAGCCTCCGGGACAGGGACCCTGGAAACACCATATATTTT
CDR3aa: CASSLRDRDPGNTIYF

d_gene: TRBD1
v_gene: TRBV28
abundance: few
j_gene: TRBJ1-5
CDR3nt: TGTGCCAGCAGTAGCACACGGGACAGGGGGGGCAATCAGCCCCAGCATTTT
CDR3aa: CASSSTRDRGGNQPQHF

d_gene: .
v_gene: TRBV4-3
abundance: once
j_gene: TRBJ2-5
CDR3nt: TGCGCCAGCAGCCAGGACACCGGGACTGGAGAGACCCAGTACTTC
CDR3aa: CASSQDTGTGETQYF

d_gene: TRBD1
v_gene: TRBV5-1
abundance: .
j_gene: TRBJ2-5
CDR3nt: TGCGCCAGCAGCCCTTGGACAGGGGAAGAGACCCAGTACTTC
CDR3aa: CASSPWTGEETQYF

d_gene: TRBD2
v_gene: TRBV20-1
abundance: .
j_gene: TRBJ2-4
CDR3nt: TGCAGTGCTAGAGGCGGGACTAGCGGGGTTGACATTCAGTACTTC
CDR3aa: CSARGGTSGVDIQYF

d_gene: TRBD1
v_gene: TRBV6-5
abundance: .
j_gene: TRBJ1-2
CDR3nt: TGTGCCAGCAGTTACTCCGGACAGGCCTATGGCTACACCTTC
CDR3aa: CASSYSGQAYGYTF

d_gene: .
v_gene: TRBV5-1
abundance: few
j_gene: TRBJ2-5
CDR3nt: TGCGCCAGCAGCTTGGATCGCCAGTCAGAGACCCAGTACTTC
CDR3aa: CASSLDRQSETQYF

d_gene: TRBD1
v_gene: TRBV4-2
abundance: many
j_gene: TRBJ2-3
CDR3nt: TGTGCCAGCAGCCAACCAGGGGGAATTGATACGCAGTATTTT
CDR3aa: CASSQPGGIDTQYF

d_gene: .
v_gene: TRBV6-5
abundance: .
j_gene: TRBJ1-3
CDR3nt: TGTGCCAGCAGTACGGAGGGCGCATCTGGAAACACCATATATTTT
CDR3aa: CASSTEGASGNTIYF

d_gene: .
v_gene: TRBV28
abundance: .
j_gene: TRBJ2-5
CDR3nt: TGTGCCAGCACAAGCCCGGGGGAGACCCAGTACTTC
CDR3aa: CASTSPGETQYF

d_gene: .
v_gene: TRBV24-1
abundance: many
j_gene: TRBJ1-2
CDR3nt: TGTGCCACTCAGACCAACGGGGCCTTGGATGGCTACACCTTC
CDR3aa: CATQTNGALDGYTF

d_gene: .
v_gene: TRBV4-1
abundance: few
j_gene: TRBJ1-1
CDR3nt: TGCGCCAGCAGCCAAGACGAGCTGAACACTGAAGCTTTCTTT
CDR3aa: CASSQDELNTEAFF

d_gene: .
v_gene: TRBV4-3
abundance: .
j_gene: TRBJ1-2
CDR3nt: TGCGCCAGCAGCCAAGAGGTCAAAAACTATGGCTACACCTTC
CDR3aa: CASSQEVKNYGYTF

d_gene: .
v_gene: TRBV5-4
abundance: .
j_gene: TRBJ2-5
CDR3nt: TGTGCCAGCAGCTTATTCTCAGAATTGAGCGAGACCCAGTACTTC
CDR3aa: CASSLFSELSETQYF

d_gene: .
v_gene: TRBV7-2
abundance: many
j_gene: TRBJ2-3
CDR3nt: TGTGCCAGCACCCCCGGCGGCGGAGATACGCAGTATTTT
CDR3aa: CASTPGGGDTQYF

d_gene: .
v_gene: TRBV19
abundance: .
j_gene: TRBJ1-6
CDR3nt: TGTGCCAGCCGCACGCAAAGGGAGAATTCACCCCTCCACTTT
CDR3aa: CASRTQRENSPLHF

d_gene: TRBD2
v_gene: TRBV12-3/TRBV12-4
abundance: many
j_gene: TRBJ2-3
CDR3nt: TGTGCCAGCAGTTTAATAGCGGGGGGCACAGATACGCAGTATTTT
CDR3aa: CASSLIAGGTDTQYF

d_gene: .
v_gene: TRBV4-3
abundance: .
j_gene: TRBJ2-1
CDR3nt: TGCGCCAGCAGCCCCGACGGGGTTGGCAATGAGCAGTTCTTC
CDR3aa: CASSPDGVGNEQFF

d_gene: .
v_gene: TRBV12-3/TRBV12-4
abundance: many
j_gene: TRBJ2-6
CDR3nt: TGTGCCAGCAGCCCCCCAGCGTTCGGGGCCAACGTCCTGACTTTC
CDR3aa: CASSPPAFGANVLTF

d_gene: .
v_gene: TRBV4-3
abundance: few
j_gene: TRBJ2-1
CDR3nt: TGCGCCAGCAGCTCCATGGGCGAGAATGAGCAGTTCTTC
CDR3aa: CASSSMGENEQFF

d_gene: .
v_gene: TRBV7-2
abundance: .
j_gene: TRBJ2-3
CDR3nt: TGTGCCAGCAGCTTGGGAGGCAGGGTCTCAGATACGCAGTATTTT
CDR3aa: CASSLGGRVSDTQYF

d_gene: TRBD2
v_gene: TRBV6-5
abundance: .
j_gene: TRBJ2-2
CDR3nt: TGTGCCAGCAGTTACTCGACCGCGGGGGGGCCTAACACCGGGGAGCTGTTTTTT
CDR3aa: CASSYSTAGGPNTGELFF

d_gene: .
v_gene: TRBV3-1
abundance: .
j_gene: TRBJ2-1
CDR3nt: TGTGCCAGCAGCCAATTCCTCTGGCGAGAGACCCGCCAGTTCTTC
CDR3aa: CASSQFLWRETRQFF

d_gene: TRBD1
v_gene: TRBV6-2/TRBV6-3
abundance: few
j_gene: TRBJ2-1
CDR3nt: TGTGCCAGCAGTCAGTTTCAGGGGGTGGGCTACAATGAGCAGTTCTTC
CDR3aa: CASSQFQGVGYNEQFF

d_gene: .
v_gene: TRBV7-9
abundance: .
j_gene: TRBJ1-5
CDR3nt: TGTGCCAGCAGCAGAGGGGAGGCAGGCAATCAGCCCCAGCATTTT
CDR3aa: CASSRGEAGNQPQHF

d_gene: .
v_gene: TRBV7-9
abundance: many
j_gene: TRBJ1-2
CDR3nt: TGTGCCAGCAGCTTCGGCCGATTCTATGGCTACACCTTC
CDR3aa: CASSFGRFYGYTF

d_gene: .
v_gene: TRBV12-3/TRBV12-4
abundance: .
j_gene: TRBJ2-7
CDR3nt: TGTGCCAGCACCTCAGGAAACAGGGTACACGAGCAGTACTTC
CDR3aa: CASTSGNRVHEQYF

d_gene: TRBD1
v_gene: TRBV3-1
abundance: .
j_gene: TRBJ2-4
CDR3nt: TGTGCCAGCAGCCAAGTTAGGGGCAGGGGGCCGATAAACATTCAGTACTTC
CDR3aa: CASSQVRGRGPINIQYF

d_gene: TRBD2
v_gene: TRBV18
abundance: .
j_gene: TRBJ2-3
CDR3nt: TGTGCCAGCTCACCCCTAGCGGGGTCAGATACGCAGTATTTT
CDR3aa: CASSPLAGSDTQYF

d_gene: .
v_gene: TRBV6-2/TRBV6-3
abundance: few
j_gene: TRBJ1-1
CDR3nt: TGTGCCAGCAGTTACTGGCCCCGGAACACTGAAGCTTTCTTT
CDR3aa: CASSYWPRNTEAFF

d_gene: .
v_gene: TRBV28
abundance: few
j_gene: TRBJ1-3
CDR3nt: TGTGCCAGCAGTTCACATGACGGGAGCTCTGGAAACACCATATATTTT
CDR3aa: CASSSHDGSSGNTIYF

d_gene: .
v_gene: TRBV20-1
abundance: .
j_gene: TRBJ1-6
CDR3nt: TGCAGTGCCTCCATCTCGGGGGGGCGTTTTCTTAATTCACCCCTCCACTTT
CDR3aa: CSASISGGRFLNSPLHF

d_gene: TRBD2
v_gene: TRBV20-1
abundance: few
j_gene: TRBJ2-1
CDR3nt: TGCAGTGCTAGACCTCCTAGCGGGGGTTCCAATGAGCAGTTCTTC
CDR3aa: CSARPPSGGSNEQFF

d_gene: .
v_gene: TRBV5-1
abundance: .
j_gene: TRBJ2-2
CDR3nt: TGCGCCAGCAGCTTGGATGGGGGGCGTAGCACCGGGGAGCTGTTTTTT
CDR3aa: CASSLDGGRSTGELFF

d_gene: TRBD2
v_gene: TRBV2
abundance: .
j_gene: TRBJ2-7
CDR3nt: TGTGCCAGCAGTTCGAGACTAGCGTCGTGGGGGGTTCCCTACGAGCAGTACTTC
CDR3aa: CASSSRLASWGVPYEQYF

d_gene: TRBD1
v_gene: TRBV6-5
abundance: .
j_gene: TRBJ2-4
CDR3nt: TGTGCCAGCAGTTACGGACCGGGACAGGAAGGGTACTTC
CDR3aa: CASSYGPGQEGYF

d_gene: .
v_gene: TRBV4-2
abundance: .
j_gene: TRBJ2-5
CDR3nt: TGTGCCAGCAGCCAAGATCATGCCGCGAGCGGACAAGAGACCCAGTACTTC
CDR3aa: CASSQDHAASGQETQYF

d_gene: .
v_gene: TRBV7-2
abundance: few
j_gene: TRBJ2-1
CDR3nt: TGTGCCAGCAGCCATCCCGTGGAGGGCGGTAGCTCCTACAATGAGCAGTTCTTC
CDR3aa: CASSHPVEGGSSYNEQFF

d_gene: .
v_gene: TRBV7-9
abundance: many
j_gene: TRBJ1-1
CDR3nt: TGTGCCAGCAGCTTTGAAGGAAAGAACACTGAAGCTTTCTTT
CDR3aa: CASSFEGKNTEAFF

d_gene: TRBD2
v_gene: TRBV20-1
abundance: .
j_gene: TRBJ2-3
CDR3nt: TGCAGTACGACGGCTAGCGGGGCTAGCACAGATACGCAGTATTTT
CDR3aa: CSTTASGASTDTQYF

d_gene: TRBD2
v_gene: TRBV20-1
abundance: .
j_gene: TRBJ2-3
CDR3nt: TGCAGTGCTAGCTTTCGCGGGGGGGACGTTTCAGATACGCAGTATTTT
CDR3aa: CSASFRGGDVSDTQYF

d_gene: .
v_gene: TRBV19
abundance: many
j_gene: TRBJ2-2
CDR3nt: TGTGCCAGTAGCAGATACCGGGACTCCACCGGGGAGCTGTTTTTT
CDR3aa: CASSRYRDSTGELFF

d_gene: TRBD1
v_gene: TRBV7-9
abundance: .
j_gene: TRBJ1-2
CDR3nt: TGTGCCAGCAGCGCCCGCAGGGGGACCTATGGCTACACCTTC
CDR3aa: CASSARRGTYGYTF

d_gene: .
v_gene: TRBV7-2
abundance: .
j_gene: TRBJ2-3
CDR3nt: TGTGCCAGCAGCCCCGGGTGGAGCGGGCCATTAGTTGCAGATACGCAGTATTTT
CDR3aa: CASSPGWSGPLVADTQYF

d_gene: .
v_gene: TRBV30
abundance: few
j_gene: TRBJ2-7
CDR3nt: TGTGCCGGAGGGAAGGGCCTTTACGAGCAGTACTTC
CDR3aa: CAGGKGLYEQYF

d_gene: .
v_gene: TRBV2
abundance: few
j_gene: TRBJ2-5
CDR3nt: TGTGCCAGCAGATTGCAGGGGAGAGAGACCCAGTACTTC
CDR3aa: CASRLQGRETQYF

d_gene: .
v_gene: TRBV7-9
abundance: .
j_gene: TRBJ2-3
CDR3nt: TGTGCCAGCACATCGGCAGATACGCAGTATTTT
CDR3aa: CASTSADTQYF

d_gene: .
v_gene: TRBV11-2
abundance: few
j_gene: TRBJ2-7
CDR3nt: TGTGCCAGCAGCTTAGAGGGGGTGCGTAGGGACGGCTACGAGCAGTACTTC
CDR3aa: CASSLEGVRRDGYEQYF

d_gene: .
v_gene: TRBV20-1
abundance: .
j_gene: TRBJ2-1
CDR3nt: TGCAGTGGACTAAGGGGTGAGCAGTTCTTC
CDR3aa: CSGLRGEQFF

d_gene: TRBD1
v_gene: TRBV7-3
abundance: few
j_gene: TRBJ1-2
CDR3nt: TGTGCCAGCAGCCCGGGACAGGAGAACTATGGCTACACCTTC
CDR3aa: CASSPGQENYGYTF

d_gene: TRBD1
v_gene: TRBV5-1
abundance: many
j_gene: TRBJ2-4
CDR3nt: TGCGCCAGCAGCTCGACAGGGGATACAAACATTCAGTACTTC
CDR3aa: CASSSTGDTNIQYF